These 26 T cell receptor beta chains came from one sample sequenced in a study of breast tumors, draining lymph nodes, adjacent tissues. TCRdb analysed the multiplex PCR reads with MiXCR anew, one entry per CDR3 protein. This table holds 30,000 to 40,000 distinct CDR3 sequences, 36% found once. The material sequenced was breast tumor tissue. These receptors were taken from a female donor with breast cancer. Some clones in this sample may be carry-over from other donors' samples.

For this clonotype: One end of the junction is discordant with germline, which a read error may explain. V gene TRBV5-1 combines with J gene TRBJ1-6, with D possibly TRBD1 on 5 matching bases. CDR3 length: 14 residues. Germline CDR1 reads SGHRS; CDR2 reads YFSETQ. CDR3 residues: CASGPGANNSPLHF. The CDR3 bases are TGTGCCAGCGGCCCTGGGGCCAATAATTCACCCCTCCACTTT.

This clonotype was recorded many times. V is TRBV24-1 and J is TRBJ2-7, with D uncertain. Germline CDR1 reads KGHDR; CDR2 reads SFDVKD. The germline V and J ends were trimmed by 4 bases and 3 bases, with 6 bases remaining between them. The CDR3 has 12 amino acids. CDR3 sequence: CATSDRGYEQYF. The CDR3 bases are TGTGCCACCAGTGACCGTGGCTACGAGCAGTACTTC.

The CDR3 sequence is CASSLTSGNNEQFF. The CDR3 coding sequence is TGTGCCAGCAGTTTGACTAGCGGGAACAATGAGCAGTTCTTC. This chain links TRBV7-9 with TRBJ2-1; 11 positions agree with TRBD2. The CDR3 is 14 residues long. V was pared by 6 bases and J by 5 bases, with 3 bases of the junction left unmatched. The germline gives CDR1 SEHNR, CDR2 FQNEAQ (reference sequence). The complete variable domain, with remaining parts taken from reference TRBV7-9 and TRBJ2-1, reads DTGVSQNPRHKITKRGQNVTFRCDPISEHNRLYWYRQTLGQGPEFLTYFQNEAQLEKSRLLSDRFSAERPKGSFSTLEIQRTEQGDSAMYLCASSLTSGNNEQFFGPGTRLTVL.

The chain is built from TRBV4-1 and TRBJ2-6; no clear D gene. CDR1 is MGHRA, CDR2 YSYEKL, per germline. V was shortened by 4 bases and J by 2 bases, with 9 bases between the two germline ends. This CDR3 has 15 residues. CDR3 amino acids: CASSLVGTGANVLTF. The CDR3 DNA reads TGCGCCAGCAGCCTCGTGGGCACTGGGGCCAACGTCCTGACTTTC.

This clonotype was counted many times. V usage is TRBV5-1 and J usage is TRBJ2-7; 10 bases fit TRBD1. This CDR3 spans 14 amino acids. The V gene end was trimmed by 4 bases and the J gene end by 4 bases; junction bases not matched to a gene: 5. Germline V lookup: CDR1 SGHRS, CDR2 YFSETQ. The CDR3 DNA reads TGCGCCAGCAGCCTGGGACAGGGGAGATACGAGCAGTACTTC. Amino acids: CASSLGQGRYEQYF.

The V call is TRBV12-3 or TRBV12-4, the J call TRBJ2-3, with TRBD2 as a possible D gene (6 bases). The CDR3 sequence is 16 residues long. V lost 2 bases and J lost 1, with 13 bases in between. CDR3 region: CASSLMRGFGTDTQYF. CDR3 sequence (DNA): TGTGCCAGCAGTTTAATGCGGGGTTTTGGCACAGATACGCAGTATTTT.

This clonotype was seen ten or more times. J is TRBJ2-5 and V is TRBV6-1, with D uncertain. CDR1 MNHNS and CDR2 SASEGT come from the germline V gene. V was cut by 6 bases and J by 5 bases, with 10 bases left in between. CDR3 length: 12 residues. The CDR3 loop reads CASSPDWETQYF. In DNA form, the CDR3 reads TGTGCCAGCAGCCCCGATTGGGAGACCCAGTACTTC.

This clonotype was detected ten times or more. The chain couples TRBV7-2 to TRBJ1-2, with D perhaps TRBD1 (5 bases). Trimming left V 1 base short and J 8 bases short, with 14 bases between. Germline V gene lookup returns CDR1 SGHTA and CDR2 FQGNSA. The CDR3 is 14 amino acids. The CDR3: CASSLDAGERGYTF. In nucleotides, the CDR3 is TGTGCCAGCAGCTTAGACGCGGGGGAAAGGGGCTACACCTTC.

V usage is TRBV11-2 and J usage is TRBJ2-5; no clear D gene. CDR1 and CDR2 (germline): SGHAT, FQNNGV. The CDR3 is made up of 11 amino acids. Deletions cut 4 bases from V and 7 bases from J, with 7 bases between. CDR3 region: CASSSRGTQYF. DNA for the CDR3: TGTGCCAGCAGCTCCCGAGGGACCCAGTACTTC.

Details on this clonotype: A much bigger clone sits one base away, suggesting this may be a read error. The CDR3 does not close with the conserved phenylalanine or tryptophan, likely indicating a read error. V usage is TRBV6-6 and J usage is TRBJ2-3; no clear D gene. V dropped 5 bases and J dropped 1 base, with 13 bases sitting between them. CDR1 is MNHNY, CDR2 SVGAGI, per germline (reference sequence). This CDR3 contains 15 residues. This chain's CDR3 is CASSAIAGGTDTQYS. The DNA of the CDR3 is TGTGCCAGCAGTGCGATAGCCGGCGGCACAGATACGCAGTATTCT.

This clonotype has a count of ten or more. This rearrangement joins TRBV4-3 to TRBJ2-1; tentative D call: TRBD2 (6 bases). Between the trimmed V and J ends, which lost 2 bases and 6 bases, there was a span of 20 bases. Germline CDR1 reads LGHNA; CDR2 reads YSLEER. This CDR3 spans 17 amino acids. The DNA for the CDR3 is TGCGCCAGCAGCCAAATTGCCGGGGGAGTGGCCCTCAATGAGCAGTTCTTC. This sequence encodes CASSQIAGGVALNEQFF.

This clonotype was counted at least ten times. The V gene is TRBV7-2, the J gene TRBJ1-3; TRBD1 agrees at 7 bases. V lost 5 bases, J lost 2 bases, and 3 bases stayed unmatched. The CDR3 length is 14 residues. Germline-derived CDR1 and CDR2 are SGHTA and FQGNSA. The CDR3 loop is CASSATGAGNTIYF. For the CDR3, the DNA is TGTGCCAGCAGCGCAACAGGGGCTGGAAACACCATATATTTT. Together with reference TRBV7-2 and TRBJ1-3, the CDR3 gives the full variable domain: GAGVSQSPSNKVTEKGKDVELRCDPISGHTALYWYRQSLGQGLEFLIYFQGNSAPDKSGLPSDRFSAERTGGSVSTLTIQRTQQEDSAVYLCASSATGAGNTIYFGEGSWLTVV.

The rearrangement links TRBV7-2 to TRBJ2-3, with 12 bases matching TRBD2. Germline lookup yields CDR1 SGHTA and CDR2 FQGNSA. The V and J ends lost 5 bases and 0 bases, in that order; junction bases with no gene match: 0. The CDR3 contains 15 residues. Here the CDR3 reads CASSTSGGSTDTQYF. In nucleotides, the CDR3 is TGTGCCAGCAGCACTAGCGGGGGGAGCACAGATACGCAGTATTTT.

This clonotype was detected ten times or more. The CDR3 spells CASSYDTGRETQYF. DNA for the CDR3: TGTGCCAGCAGTTACGACACGGGGCGAGAGACCCAGTACTTC. This chain connects TRBV6-6 to TRBJ2-5; TRBD1 or TRBD2 may be the D gene (5 bases each). Germline CDR1 and CDR2: MNHNY and SVGAGI (reference sequence). Trimming cost V 2 bases and J 4 bases, with 11 bases left between them. CDR3 length equals 14 residues.

The chain carries TRBV6-1 and TRBJ2-1, with TRBD2 matching over 10 bases. Germline CDR1 is MNHNS and CDR2 is SASEGT. The CDR3 runs to 15 residues. Trimming cost V 4 bases and J 8 bases; bases outside gene matches: 8. The CDR3 sequence: CASSALAGDTDEQFF. CDR3 in DNA: TGTGCCAGCAGTGCCCTAGCGGGAGATACGGATGAGCAGTTCTTC.

For this clonotype: A single base separates this from a much larger clone, so it may be a read error. This chain links TRBV7-9 with TRBJ2-2; D unresolved. Germline assignment: CDR1 SEHNR and CDR2 FQNEAQ (reference sequence). The CDR3 has 15 residues. The CDR3 bases are TGTGCCTGCAGCTTGCGTGATAGTTTTTCCGGGGAGCTGTTTTTT. Protein product: CACSLRDSFSGELFF.

V and J are TRBV11-3 and TRBJ2-7; 12 nucleotides align to TRBD2. The CDR3 is 15 residues long. CDR1 and CDR2 from the germline V gene are SGHNT and YENEEA. The ends lost 1 base at V and 3 bases at J; junction bases unmatched: 1. The CDR3 DNA reads as TGTGCCAGCAGCTTAGGGACTAGCGGGGTCTACGAGCAGTACTTC. Encoded protein: CASSLGTSGVYEQYF.

Worth noting for this clonotype: A clone one base away is much larger, so this may be a read error. The conserved closing phenylalanine or tryptophan is absent in this CDR3, likely reflecting a read error. This chain joins TRBV5-5 and TRBJ1-2; no firm D call. Looked up from germline, CDR1 is SGHKS and CDR2 is YYEKEE (reference sequence). Trimming pared 0 bases from V and 9 bases from J, leaving 12 bases between. The CDR3 runs to 13 residues. Here the CDR3 reads CASSLVGLNSYTL. CDR3 DNA: TGTGCCAGCAGCTTGGTTGGACTGAATAGCTACACCCTC.

The CDR3 is CASSPDKNYGYTF. The CDR3 region has the DNA TGTGCCAGCTCACCTGACAAGAACTATGGCTACACCTTC. The rearrangement links TRBV18 to TRBJ1-2; D is unresolved. V lost 3 bases to trimming and J lost 2 bases, with 7 bases between them. This CDR3 is built from 13 residues. CDR1 is KGHSH, CDR2 LQKENI, per germline. Filled out from reference TRBV18 and TRBJ1-2, the complete variable domain reads NAGVMQNPRHLVRRRGQEARLRCSPMKGHSHVYWYRQLPEEGLKFMVYLQKENIIDESGMPKERFSAEFPKEGPSILRIQQVVRGDSAAYFCASSPDKNYGYTFGSGTRLTVV.

This clonotype came up many times. The chain has TRBV5-4 and TRBJ2-1, with D tentatively TRBD2 (6 bases). V lost 0 bases, J lost 7 bases, and 17 bases lay in between. The CDR3 length is 16 residues. Germline V gene lookup returns CDR1 SGHNT and CDR2 YYREEE (reference sequence). This chain's CDR3 is CASSLGFDGRRNEQFF. DNA of the CDR3: TGTGCCAGCAGCTTGGGATTCGACGGGAGAAGGAATGAGCAGTTCTTC.

This chain joins TRBV20-1 and TRBJ2-7, with D uncertain. V was pared by 6 bases and J by 1 base, with 16 bases between. From germline, CDR1 is DFQATT and CDR2 SNEGSKA (reference sequence). CDR3 length equals 14 residues. The CDR3, as DNA: TGCAGTGCCATGGCCCTACACCTTTCCTACGAGCAGTACTTC. Its translation is CSAMALHLSYEQYF.

V usage is TRBV20-1 and J usage is TRBJ2-7; 7 bases match TRBD2. CDR3 length: 15 amino acids. J gave up 7 bases and V 3 bases, and 15 bases lay outside the gene matches. The germline gives CDR1 DFQATT, CDR2 SNEGSKA (reference sequence). CDR3: CSASPFAGEVREQYF. CDR3 sequence (DNA): TGCAGTGCTAGCCCCTTCGCGGGAGAGGTGAGGGAGCAGTACTTC.

This clonotype came up many times. V and J are TRBV10-3 and TRBJ2-7; D gene unclear. This CDR3 contains 12 residues. Germline loops: CDR1 ENHRY, CDR2 SYGVKD. V gave up 3 bases and J gave up 0 bases, with 3 bases separating them. DNA for the CDR3: TGTGCCATCAGTGACAGCTCCTACGAGCAGTACTTC. Translating it yields CAISDSSYEQYF.

To note about this clonotype: A read error is likely, as this CDR3 ends without the conserved phenylalanine or tryptophan. This rearrangement joins TRBV2 to TRBJ1-2; D remains unclear. Per the germline V gene, CDR1 is SNHLY and CDR2 is FYNNEI. There are 11 residues in the CDR3. For the CDR3, the DNA is TGTGGCAGCAGTGTTGGCGGTGGCTACACCCTC. Translated: CGSSVGGGYTL.

This clonotype occurred many times. The chain combines TRBV3-1 with TRBJ2-1; 8 nucleotides agree with TRBD1. The CDR3 totals 15 residues. The J segment lost 4 bases and the V segment lost 0 bases, leaving 2 bases of the junction unmatched. Germline V gene lookup returns CDR1 LGHDT and CDR2 YNNKEL (reference sequence). CDR3 sequence (DNA): TGTGCCAGCAGCCAAGACAGGGGGCCTTACAATGAGCAGTTCTTC. It codes for CASSQDRGPYNEQFF.

The sample holds many counts of this clonotype. Here the CDR3 DNA reads TGTGCCAGTAGTACTGGGACTAGCGGGATCGGCGAGCAGTACTTC. As protein: CASSTGTSGIGEQYF. The chain uses TRBV19 and TRBJ2-7; 13 nucleotides agree with TRBD2. V dropped 4 bases and J dropped 6; count of bases not matched to a gene: 6. Germline CDR1 is LNHDA and CDR2 is SQIVND (reference sequence). The CDR3 has 15 amino acids.